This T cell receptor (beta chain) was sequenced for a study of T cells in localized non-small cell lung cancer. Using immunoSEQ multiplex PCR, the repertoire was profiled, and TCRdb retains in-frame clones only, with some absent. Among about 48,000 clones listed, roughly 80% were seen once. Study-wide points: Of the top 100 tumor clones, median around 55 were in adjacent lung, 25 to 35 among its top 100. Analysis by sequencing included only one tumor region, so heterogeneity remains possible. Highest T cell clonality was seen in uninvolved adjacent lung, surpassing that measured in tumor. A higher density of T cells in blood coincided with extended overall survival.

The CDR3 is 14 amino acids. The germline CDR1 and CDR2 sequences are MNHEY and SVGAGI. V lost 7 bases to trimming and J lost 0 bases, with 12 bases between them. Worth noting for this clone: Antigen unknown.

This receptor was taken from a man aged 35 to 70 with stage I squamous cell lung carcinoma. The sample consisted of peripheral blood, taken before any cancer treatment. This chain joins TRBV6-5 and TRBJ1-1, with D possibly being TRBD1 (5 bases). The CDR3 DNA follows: TGTGCCAGCACCCACCACAGGATGAACACTGAAGCTTTCTTT. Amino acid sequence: CASTHHRMNTEAFF.